The source of this TCR beta chain is a study of blood T cells in healthy people across ages. Overall study context: About one barcoded TCR beta cDNA was captured per two T cells.

The junction had 14 bases not matched to a gene; V was cut back by 6 bases and J by 11 bases. This CDR3 comprises 15 residues. The V gene's germline CDR1 is SQVTM and CDR2 ANQGSEA. Note on this clonotype: What it binds is unknown.

Together with a sample-barcoded 5' primer, a J-beta primer mix was included in a second PCR lasting 7 to 11 cycles. TCRdb reprocessed the 5' RACE reads via MiXCR and lists one record per CDR3 protein. The sample shows hundreds of thousands of distinct CDR3 sequences, roughly 49% of them seen only once. Regarding the study as a whole: Per million T cells, the diversity of TCR beta decreased roughly linearly as age advanced. Donors of long life had a larger count of naive CD4+ cells and greater diversity than aged donors.

The chain recombines TRBV29-1 with TRBJ2-5, with 14 bases aligning to TRBD2. This receptor was taken from an older woman in good health. Source material: blood. The CDR3, as DNA: TGCAGCGTGGCCGGGACTAGCGGGAGAAGGAATGAGCAGTACTTC. Its protein is CSVAGTSGRRNEQYF.